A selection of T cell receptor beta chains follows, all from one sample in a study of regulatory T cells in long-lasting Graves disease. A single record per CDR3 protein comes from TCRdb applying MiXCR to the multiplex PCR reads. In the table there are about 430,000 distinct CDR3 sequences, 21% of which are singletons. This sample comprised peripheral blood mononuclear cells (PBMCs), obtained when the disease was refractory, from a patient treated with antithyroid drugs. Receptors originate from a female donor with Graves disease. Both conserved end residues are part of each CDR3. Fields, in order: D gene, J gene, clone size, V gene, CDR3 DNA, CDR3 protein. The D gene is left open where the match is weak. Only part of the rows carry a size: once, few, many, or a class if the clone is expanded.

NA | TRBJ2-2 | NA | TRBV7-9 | TGTGCCAGCAGCTTAGTTGGGGGAATCACCGGGGAGCTGTTTTTT | CASSLVGGITGELFF
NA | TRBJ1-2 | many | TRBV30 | TGTGCCTGGAGTGTATCAGGGACGCGGGGCTACACCTTC | CAWSVSGTRGYTF
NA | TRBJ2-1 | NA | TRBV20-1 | TGCAGTGCCCCGAGGGGAAGCTCCTACAATGAGCAGTTCTTC | CSAPRGSSYNEQFF
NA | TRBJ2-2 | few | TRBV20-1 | NA | CSASLRRNTGSCFF
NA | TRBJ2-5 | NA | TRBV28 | TGTGCCAGCACCCTGGGTGGGCAGACCCAGTACTTC | CASTLGGQTQYF
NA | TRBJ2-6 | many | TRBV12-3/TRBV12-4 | TGTGCCAGCAGTTTAATTGGGGGCTCTGGGGCCAACGTCCTGACTTTC | CASSLIGGSGANVLTF
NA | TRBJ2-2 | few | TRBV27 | TGTGCCAGCAGTTGGCTAGGGCGGATAAACACCGGGGAGCTGTTTTTT | CASSWLGRINTGELFF
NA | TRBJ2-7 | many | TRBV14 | TGTGCCAGCAGCCAAGGAAGAGGGTACGAGCAGTACTTC | CASSQGRGYEQYF
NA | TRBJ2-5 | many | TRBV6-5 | TGTGCCAGCAGTTCGGGGAGTGAGACCCAGTACTTC | CASSSGSETQYF
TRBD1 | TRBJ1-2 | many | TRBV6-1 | TGTGCCAGCAGTGAAGCTCGAAGGGGGCGAGGCTACACCTTC | CASSEARRGRGYTF
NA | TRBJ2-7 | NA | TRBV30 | TGTGCCTGGACTTCCGGGACACCGCTCCGCGAGCAGTACTTC | CAWTSGTPLREQYF
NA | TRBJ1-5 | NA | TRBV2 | TGTGCCAGCAGTGACGGCAGAATCCATCAGCCCCAGCATTTT | CASSDGRIHQPQHF
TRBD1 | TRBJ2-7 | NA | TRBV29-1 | TGCAGCGCCCCTCCCGACAGGGAAGCCTACGAGCAGTACTTC | CSAPPDREAYEQYF
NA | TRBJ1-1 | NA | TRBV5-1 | TGCGCCGGCAGCTTGGGGAGCACTGAAGCTTTCTTT | CAGSLGSTEAFF
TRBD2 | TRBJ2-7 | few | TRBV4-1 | TGCGCCAGCAGCCAAGAAGCTCAGCGGGAGACCTACGAGCAGTACTTC | CASSQEAQRETYEQYF
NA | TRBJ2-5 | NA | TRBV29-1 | TGCAGCGTTGACCCCCTCCCAAGAGAGACCCAGTACTTC | CSVDPLPRETQYF
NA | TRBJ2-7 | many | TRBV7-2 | TGTGCCAGCAGCTTGGGCCGTGCGCAGGGCGTCGACGAGCAGTACTTC | CASSLGRAQGVDEQYF
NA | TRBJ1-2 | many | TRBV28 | TGTGCCAGCAAGGCAGCAGAATTCTCCCCTCAGGGCTACACCTTC | CASKAAEFSPQGYTF
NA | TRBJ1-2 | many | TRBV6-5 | TGTGCCAGCAGTTCCAAGACAGCTAACTATGGCTACACCTTC | CASSSKTANYGYTF
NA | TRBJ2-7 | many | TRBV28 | TGTGCCAGCAGTGTGACAGATACAGGTCCCGCCTACGAGCAGTACTTC | CASSVTDTGPAYEQYF
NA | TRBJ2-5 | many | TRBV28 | TGTGCCAGCAGTTCATGGACTGGAGAGAATCCCAATGAGACCCAGTACTTC | CASSSWTGENPNETQYF
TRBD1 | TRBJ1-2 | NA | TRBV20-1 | TGCAGTGCTAAACGACAGGGGGTGGGCTATGGCTACACCTTC | CSAKRQGVGYGYTF
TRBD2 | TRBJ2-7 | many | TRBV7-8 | TGTGCCAGCAGCTTTTCAGCGGGAGGGAAAGAGCAGTACTTC | CASSFSAGGKEQYF
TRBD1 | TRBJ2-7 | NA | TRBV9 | TGTGCCAGCAGCGGAGGGGGCTTTAGCTACGAGCAGTACTTC | CASSGGGFSYEQYF